The clone carrying this T cell receptor beta chain occurred once. This CDR3 is missing its conserved last phenylalanine or tryptophan, likely due to a read error. The V gene lost 6 bases and the J gene lost 9 bases, with 20 bases spanning the gap. There are 15 residues in the CDR3. CDR1 is MNHEY and CDR2 is SVGAGI in the germline V gene. This sample was included in a study of tumor and adjacent non-tumor tissue in lung cancer. No cell sorting was done before RNA was extracted from the tissue. Distant lung tissue was collected more than 3 cm away from the tumor edge. A modified ARM-PCR protocol with three rounds of nested PCR amplified TCRbeta. TCRdb itself ran the multiplex PCR reads through MiXCR, one entry per CDR3 protein. Among about 43,000 distinct CDR3 sequences, less than 65% were seen once, and the ten largest hold 45% to 55%.

Sequencing used distant non-tumor lung tissue. The chain combines TRBV6-5 with TRBJ2-2; D perhaps matches TRBD2 (5 bases). This sequence originates from a man aged 45-60 years with non-small cell lung cancer. CDR3 DNA: TGTGCCAGCAGCAAAGTCAGGAGGCAGGCCTGGGAGCTGTTTTAT. This codes for CASSKVRRQAWELFY.